The subject of this entry is one T cell receptor (beta chain). At least one PBMC sample before ART and at least two after were required. At the survey level, the v3.0 immunoSEQ assay was run. Generated by immunoSEQ multiplex PCR, the TCRdb table keeps only in-frame clones and is missing some. The top ten clones hold over 14% of a sample with about 17,000 clones, roughly 72% of them seen once. The data are from a study of long-term antiretroviral therapy in people with HIV. The CDR3 is 16 amino acids. Germline assignment: CDR1 SEHNR and CDR2 FQNEAQ (reference sequence). Trimming took 5 bases from V and 3 from J, leaving 14 bases between them.

The chain uses TRBV7-9 and TRBJ1-6; D is undetermined. Sample: unsorted PBMCs, taken approximately 2.5 years before starting antiretroviral therapy. This TCR was sampled from a woman aged 45-65 years with HIV. This CDR3 is CASSAGAGFYNSPLHF. DNA of the CDR3: TGTGCCAGCAGCGCTGGCGCCGGATTCTATAATTCACCCCTCCACTTT.